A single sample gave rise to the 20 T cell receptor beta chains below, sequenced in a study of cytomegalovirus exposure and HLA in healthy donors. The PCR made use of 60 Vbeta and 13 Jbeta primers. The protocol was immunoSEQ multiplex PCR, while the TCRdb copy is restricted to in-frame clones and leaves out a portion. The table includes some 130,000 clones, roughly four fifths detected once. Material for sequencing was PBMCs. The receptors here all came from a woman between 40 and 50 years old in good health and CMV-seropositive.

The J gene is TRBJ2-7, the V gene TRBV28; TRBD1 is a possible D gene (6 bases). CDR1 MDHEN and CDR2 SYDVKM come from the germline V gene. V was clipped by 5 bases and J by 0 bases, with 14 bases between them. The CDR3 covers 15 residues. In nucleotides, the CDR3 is TGTGCCAGCAGTACCACAGGGCAGGGCTCCTACGAGCAGTACTTC. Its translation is CASSTTGQGSYEQYF.

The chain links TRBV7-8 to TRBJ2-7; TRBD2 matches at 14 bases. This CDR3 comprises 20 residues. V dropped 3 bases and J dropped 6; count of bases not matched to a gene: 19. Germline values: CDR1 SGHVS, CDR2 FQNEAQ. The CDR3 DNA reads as TGTGCCAGCAGCTTCCTCCCCCCGGGACTAGCGGGAGAATTTGGCTTCGAGCAGTACTTC. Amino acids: CASSFLPPGLAGEFGFEQYF.

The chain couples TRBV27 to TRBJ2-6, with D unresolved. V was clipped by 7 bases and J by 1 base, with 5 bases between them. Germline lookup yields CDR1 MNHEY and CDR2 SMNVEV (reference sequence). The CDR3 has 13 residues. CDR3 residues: CASTFSGANVLTF. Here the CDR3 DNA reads TGTGCCAGCACCTTTTCTGGGGCCAACGTCCTGACTTTC.

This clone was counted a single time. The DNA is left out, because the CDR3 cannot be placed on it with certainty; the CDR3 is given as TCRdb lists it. CDR3 sequence: CASSPSGQGGYGYTF. The chain employs TRBV5-4 and TRBJ1-2. Germline V gene sequence: CDR1 SGHNT, CDR2 YYREEE (reference sequence). Both ends counted, the CDR3 spans 15 residues.

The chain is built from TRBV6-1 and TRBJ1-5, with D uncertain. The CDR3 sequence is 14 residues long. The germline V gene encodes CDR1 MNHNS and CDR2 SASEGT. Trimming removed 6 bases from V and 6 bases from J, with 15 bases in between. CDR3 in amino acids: CASRRGSGIQPQHF. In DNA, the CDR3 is TGTGCCAGCAGAAGAGGGAGCGGCATTCAGCCCCAGCATTTT.

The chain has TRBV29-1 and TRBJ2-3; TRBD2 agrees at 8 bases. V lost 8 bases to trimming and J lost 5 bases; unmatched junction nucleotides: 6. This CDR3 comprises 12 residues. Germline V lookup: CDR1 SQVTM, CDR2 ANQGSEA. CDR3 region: CSQGLAGDTQYF. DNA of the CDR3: TGCAGCCAGGGGCTAGCGGGAGATACGCAGTATTTT.

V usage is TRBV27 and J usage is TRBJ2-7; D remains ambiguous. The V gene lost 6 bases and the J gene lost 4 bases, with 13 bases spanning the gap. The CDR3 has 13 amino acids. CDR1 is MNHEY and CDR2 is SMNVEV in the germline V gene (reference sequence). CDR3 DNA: TGTGCCAGCAGCCGTGGGCTGGGTTACGAGCAGTACTTC. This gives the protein CASSRGLGYEQYF.

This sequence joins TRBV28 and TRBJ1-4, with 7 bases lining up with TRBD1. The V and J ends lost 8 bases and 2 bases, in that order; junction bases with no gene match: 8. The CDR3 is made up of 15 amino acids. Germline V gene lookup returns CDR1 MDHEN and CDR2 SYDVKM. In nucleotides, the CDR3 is TGTGCCAGCCGGTCAGGGGGTGGTACTAATGAAAAACTGTTTTTT. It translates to CASRSGGGTNEKLFF.

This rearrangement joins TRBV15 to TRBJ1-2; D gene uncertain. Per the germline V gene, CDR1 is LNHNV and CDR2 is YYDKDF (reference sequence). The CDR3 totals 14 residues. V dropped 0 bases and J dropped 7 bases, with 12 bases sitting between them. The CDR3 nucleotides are TGTGCCACCAGCAGAGATCAAGAGGGTCCTGGCTACACCTTC. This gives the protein CATSRDQEGPGYTF.

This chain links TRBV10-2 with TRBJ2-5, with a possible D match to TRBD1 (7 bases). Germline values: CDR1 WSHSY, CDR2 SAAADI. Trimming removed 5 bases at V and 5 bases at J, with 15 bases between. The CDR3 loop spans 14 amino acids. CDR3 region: CASSTGEALETQYF. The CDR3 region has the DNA TGCGCCAGCAGTACAGGGGAGGCTCTGGAGACCCAGTACTTC.

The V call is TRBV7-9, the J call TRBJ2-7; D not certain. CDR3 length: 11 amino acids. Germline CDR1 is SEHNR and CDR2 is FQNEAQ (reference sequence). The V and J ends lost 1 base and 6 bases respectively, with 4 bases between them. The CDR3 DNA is TGTGCCAGCAGCTTAGACGGCGAGCAGTACTTC. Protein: CASSLDGEQYF.

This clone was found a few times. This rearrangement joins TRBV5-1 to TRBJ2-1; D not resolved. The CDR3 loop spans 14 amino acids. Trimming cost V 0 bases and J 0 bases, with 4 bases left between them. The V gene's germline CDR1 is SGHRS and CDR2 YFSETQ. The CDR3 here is CASSLDSSYNEQFF. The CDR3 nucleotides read TGCGCCAGCAGCTTGGACAGCTCCTACAATGAGCAGTTCTTC.

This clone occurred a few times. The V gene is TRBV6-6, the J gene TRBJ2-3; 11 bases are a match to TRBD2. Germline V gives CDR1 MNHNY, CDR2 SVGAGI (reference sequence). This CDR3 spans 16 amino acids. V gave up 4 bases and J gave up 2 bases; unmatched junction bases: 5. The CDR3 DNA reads TGTGCCAGCAGTTCAAGTAGCGGGGGGGTCACAGATACGCAGTATTTT. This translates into CASSSSSGGVTDTQYF.

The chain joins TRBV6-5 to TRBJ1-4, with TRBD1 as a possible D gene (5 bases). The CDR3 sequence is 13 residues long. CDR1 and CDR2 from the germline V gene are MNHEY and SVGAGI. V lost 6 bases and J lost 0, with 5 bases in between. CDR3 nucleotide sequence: TGTGCCAGCAGACAGGCAACTAATGAAAAACTGTTTTTT. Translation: CASRQATNEKLFF.

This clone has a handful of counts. The CDR3 bases are TGTGCCAGCAGTGAAGTCGGAGGGTATGGCTACACCTTC. Residues: CASSEVGGYGYTF. The chain combines TRBV25-1 with TRBJ1-2; D not certain. The germline V gene has CDR1 MGHDK and CDR2 SYGVNS. The ends were cut back, 2 bases at V and 5 bases at J, with 9 bases in the middle. The CDR3 is 13 residues long.

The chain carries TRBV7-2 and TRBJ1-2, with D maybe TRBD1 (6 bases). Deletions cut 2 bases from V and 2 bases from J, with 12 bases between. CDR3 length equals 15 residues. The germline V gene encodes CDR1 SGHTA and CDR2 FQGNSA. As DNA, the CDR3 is TGTGCCAGCAGCTTAATGGGGGCGGTGAACTATGGCTACACCTTC. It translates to CASSLMGAVNYGYTF.

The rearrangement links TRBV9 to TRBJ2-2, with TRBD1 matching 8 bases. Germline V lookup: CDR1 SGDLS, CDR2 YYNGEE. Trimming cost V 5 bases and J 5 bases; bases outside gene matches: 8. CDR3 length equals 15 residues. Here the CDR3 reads CASSVLTGDTGELFF. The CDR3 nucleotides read TGTGCCAGCAGTGTGTTGACAGGGGATACCGGGGAGCTGTTTTTT.

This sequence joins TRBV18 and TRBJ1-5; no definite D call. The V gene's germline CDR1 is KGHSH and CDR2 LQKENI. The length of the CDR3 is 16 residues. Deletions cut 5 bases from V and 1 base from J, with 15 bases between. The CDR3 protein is CASSRETGRSNQPQHF. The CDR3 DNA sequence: TGTGCCAGCTCAAGGGAAACGGGGAGGAGCAATCAGCCCCAGCATTTT.

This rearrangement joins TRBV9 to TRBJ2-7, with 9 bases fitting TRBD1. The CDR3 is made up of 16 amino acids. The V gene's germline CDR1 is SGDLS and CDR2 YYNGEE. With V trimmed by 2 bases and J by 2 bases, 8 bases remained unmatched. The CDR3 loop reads CASSVGDRGVPYEQYF. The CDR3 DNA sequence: TGTGCCAGCAGCGTTGGTGACAGGGGGGTCCCCTACGAGCAGTACTTC.

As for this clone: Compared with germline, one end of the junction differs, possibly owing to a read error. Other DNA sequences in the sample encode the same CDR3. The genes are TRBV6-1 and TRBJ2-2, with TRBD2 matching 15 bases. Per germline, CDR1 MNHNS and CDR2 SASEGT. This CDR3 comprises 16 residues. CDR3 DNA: TGTGCCAGCAGTGCCGGACTAGCGGGGGGGACCGGGGAGCTGTTTTTC. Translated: CASSAGLAGGTGELFF.